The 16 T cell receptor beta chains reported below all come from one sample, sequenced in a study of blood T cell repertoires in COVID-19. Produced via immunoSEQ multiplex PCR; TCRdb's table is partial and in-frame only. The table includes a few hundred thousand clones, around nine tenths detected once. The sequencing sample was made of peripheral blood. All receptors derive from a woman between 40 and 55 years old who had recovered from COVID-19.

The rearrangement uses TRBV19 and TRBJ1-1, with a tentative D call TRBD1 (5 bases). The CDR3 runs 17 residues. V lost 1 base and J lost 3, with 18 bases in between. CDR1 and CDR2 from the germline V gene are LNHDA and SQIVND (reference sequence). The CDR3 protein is CASSIGGTRWWDTEAFF. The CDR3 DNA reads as TGTGCCAGTAGTATAGGAGGGACTCGGTGGTGGGACACTGAAGCTTTCTTT.

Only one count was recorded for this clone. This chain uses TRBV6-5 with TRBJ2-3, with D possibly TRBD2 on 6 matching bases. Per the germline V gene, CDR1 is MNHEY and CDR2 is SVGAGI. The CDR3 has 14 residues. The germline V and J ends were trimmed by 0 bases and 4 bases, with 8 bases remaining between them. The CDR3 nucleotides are TGTGCCAGCAGTTACTCCCGACTAGCAGATACGCAGTATTTT. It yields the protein CASSYSRLADTQYF.

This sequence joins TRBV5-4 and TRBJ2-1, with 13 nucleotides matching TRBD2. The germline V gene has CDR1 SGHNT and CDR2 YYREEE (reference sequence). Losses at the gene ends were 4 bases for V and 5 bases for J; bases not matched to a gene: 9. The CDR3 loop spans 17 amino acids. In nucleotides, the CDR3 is TGTGCCAGCAGCCCTGACCCGGGACTAGCGGGAAACAATGAGCAGTTCTTC. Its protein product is CASSPDPGLAGNNEQFF.

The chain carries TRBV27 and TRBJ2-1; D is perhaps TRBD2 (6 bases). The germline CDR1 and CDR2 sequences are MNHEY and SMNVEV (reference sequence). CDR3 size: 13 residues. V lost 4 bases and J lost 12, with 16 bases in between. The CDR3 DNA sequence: TGTGCCAGCAGTTCTCCCCTCGGGGGTGGGCAGTTCTTC. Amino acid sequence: CASSSPLGGGQFF.

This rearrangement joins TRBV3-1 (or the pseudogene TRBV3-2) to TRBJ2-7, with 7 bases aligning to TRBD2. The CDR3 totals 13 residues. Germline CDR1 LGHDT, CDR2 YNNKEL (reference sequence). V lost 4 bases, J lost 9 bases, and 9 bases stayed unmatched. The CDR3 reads CASSPGPASGQYF. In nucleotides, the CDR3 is TGTGCCAGCAGCCCCGGGCCTGCTAGCGGGCAGTACTTC.

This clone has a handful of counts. This CDR3 reads CASSPRWGDEQYF. CDR3 nucleotide sequence: TGTGCCAGCAGCCCCCGGTGGGGCGACGAGCAGTACTTC. The rearrangement links TRBV7-2 to TRBJ2-7; TRBD1 is a possible D gene (5 bases). CDR3 length: 13 residues. V lost 5 bases and J 5 bases, leaving 13 bases between the germline ends. CDR1 is SGHTA and CDR2 is FQGNSA in the germline V gene.

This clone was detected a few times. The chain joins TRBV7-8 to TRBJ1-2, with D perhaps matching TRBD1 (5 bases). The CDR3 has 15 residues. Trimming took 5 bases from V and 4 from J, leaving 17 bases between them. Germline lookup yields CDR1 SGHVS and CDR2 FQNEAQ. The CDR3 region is CASSPTLGGSYGYTF. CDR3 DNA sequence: TGTGCCAGCAGCCCCACGTTGGGGGGATCCTATGGCTACACCTTC.

CDR3 residues: CASSPSGTKAYEQYF. The DNA for the CDR3 is TGTGCCAGCAGCCCCTCCGGGACAAAGGCCTACGAGCAGTACTTC. The chain couples TRBV9 to TRBJ2-7, with a weak D call TRBD1 (6 bases). Per the germline V gene, CDR1 is SGDLS and CDR2 is YYNGEE. V was pared by 4 bases and J by 2 bases, with 16 bases between. The length of the CDR3 is 15 residues.

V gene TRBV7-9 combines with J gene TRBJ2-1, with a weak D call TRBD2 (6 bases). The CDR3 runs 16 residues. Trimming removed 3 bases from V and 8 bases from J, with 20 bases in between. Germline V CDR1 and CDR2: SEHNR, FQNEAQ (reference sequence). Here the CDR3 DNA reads TGTGCCAGCAGCTTGCGGGGACCCCCTCCGGTCGATGAGCAGTTCTTC. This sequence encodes CASSLRGPPPVDEQFF.

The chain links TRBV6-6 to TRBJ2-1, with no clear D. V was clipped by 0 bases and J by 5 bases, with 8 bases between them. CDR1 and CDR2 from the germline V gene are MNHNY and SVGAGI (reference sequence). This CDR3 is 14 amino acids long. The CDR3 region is CASSYSGVHNEQFF. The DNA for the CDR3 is TGTGCCAGCAGTTACTCGGGCGTCCACAATGAGCAGTTCTTC.

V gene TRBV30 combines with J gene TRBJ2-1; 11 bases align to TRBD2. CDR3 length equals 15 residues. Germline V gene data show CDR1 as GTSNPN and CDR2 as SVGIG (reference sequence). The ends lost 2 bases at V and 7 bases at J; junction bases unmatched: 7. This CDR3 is CAWSWASGRRNEQFF. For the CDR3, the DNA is TGTGCCTGGAGTTGGGCTAGCGGGAGGAGGAATGAGCAGTTCTTC.

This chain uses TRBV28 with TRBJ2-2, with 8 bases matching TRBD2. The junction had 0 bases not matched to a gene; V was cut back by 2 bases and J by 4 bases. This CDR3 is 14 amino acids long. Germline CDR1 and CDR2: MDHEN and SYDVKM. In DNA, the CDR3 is TGTGCCAGCAGTTTACTAGCGGGCACCGGGGAGCTGTTTTTT. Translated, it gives CASSLLAGTGELFF.

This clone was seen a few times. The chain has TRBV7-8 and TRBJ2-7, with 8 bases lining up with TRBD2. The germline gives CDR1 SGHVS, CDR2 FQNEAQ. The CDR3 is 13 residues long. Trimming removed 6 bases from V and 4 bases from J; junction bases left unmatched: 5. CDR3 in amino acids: CASSSGAGYEQYV. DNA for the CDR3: TGTGCCAGCAGTAGCGGGGCCGGGTACGAGCAGTACGTC.

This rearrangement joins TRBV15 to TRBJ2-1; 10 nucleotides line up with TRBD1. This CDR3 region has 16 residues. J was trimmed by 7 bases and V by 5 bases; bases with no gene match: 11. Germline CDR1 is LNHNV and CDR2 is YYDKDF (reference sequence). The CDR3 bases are TGTGCCACCAGCTCTCGGACAGGGGGGGCTCAAAATGAGCAGTTCTTC. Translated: CATSSRTGGAQNEQFF. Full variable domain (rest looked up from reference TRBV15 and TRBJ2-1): DAMVIQNPRYQVTQFGKPVTLSCSQTLNHNVMYWYQQKSSQAPKLLFHYYDKDFNNEADTPDNFQSRRPNTSFCFLDIRSPGLGDTAMYLCATSSRTGGAQNEQFFGPGTRLTVL.

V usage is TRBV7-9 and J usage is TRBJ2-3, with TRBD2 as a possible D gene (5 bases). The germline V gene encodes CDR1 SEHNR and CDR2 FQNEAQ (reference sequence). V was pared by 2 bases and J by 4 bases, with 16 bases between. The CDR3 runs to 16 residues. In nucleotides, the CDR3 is TGTGCCAGCAGCTTACCCCTAGCCCGCCGGGCAGATACGCAGTATTTT. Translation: CASSLPLARRADTQYF.

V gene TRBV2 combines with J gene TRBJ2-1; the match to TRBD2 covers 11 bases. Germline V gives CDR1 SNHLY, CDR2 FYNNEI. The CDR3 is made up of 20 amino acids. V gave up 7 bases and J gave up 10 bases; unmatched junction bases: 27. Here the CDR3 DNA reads TGTGCCAGCACCCCGGGTAGCGGGAGGGGGGGTGCTTACCCGGGGGGCGAGCAGTTCTTC. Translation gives CASTPGSGRGGAYPGGEQFF.